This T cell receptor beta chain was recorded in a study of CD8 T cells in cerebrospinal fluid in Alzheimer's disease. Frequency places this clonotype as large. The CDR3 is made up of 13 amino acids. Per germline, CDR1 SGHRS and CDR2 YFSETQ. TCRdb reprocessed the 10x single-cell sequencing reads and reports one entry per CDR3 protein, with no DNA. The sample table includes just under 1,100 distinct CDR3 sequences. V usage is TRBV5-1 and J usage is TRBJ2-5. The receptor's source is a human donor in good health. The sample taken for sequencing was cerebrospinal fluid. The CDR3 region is CASSLDIEETQYF. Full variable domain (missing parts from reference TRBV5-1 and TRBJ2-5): KAGVTQTPRYLIKTRGQQVTLSCSPISGHRSVSWYQQTPGQGLQFLFEYFSETQRNKGNFPGRFSGRQFSNSRSEMNVSTLELGDSALYLCASSLDIEETQYFGPGTRLLVL.